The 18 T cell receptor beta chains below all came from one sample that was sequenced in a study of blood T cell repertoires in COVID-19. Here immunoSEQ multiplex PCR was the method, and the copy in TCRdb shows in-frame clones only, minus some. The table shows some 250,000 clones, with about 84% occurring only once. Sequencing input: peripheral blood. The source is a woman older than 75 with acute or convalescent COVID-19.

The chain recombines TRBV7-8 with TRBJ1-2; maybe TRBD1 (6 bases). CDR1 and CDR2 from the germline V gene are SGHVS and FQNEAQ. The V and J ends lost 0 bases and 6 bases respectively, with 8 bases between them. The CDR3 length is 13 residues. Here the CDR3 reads CASSLANRDGYTF. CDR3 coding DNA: TGTGCCAGCAGCTTAGCAAACAGGGATGGCTACACCTTC.

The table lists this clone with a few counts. In DNA, the CDR3 is TGTGCCAGCAGTGAAGTCCAGGGGAACTACGAGCAGTACTTC. Its translation is CASSEVQGNYEQYF. V is TRBV6-1 and J is TRBJ2-7; D is perhaps TRBD1 (6 bases). CDR3 length: 14 residues. V shed 1 base and J shed 3 bases, with 10 bases lying between them. The germline V gene has CDR1 MNHNS and CDR2 SASEGT.

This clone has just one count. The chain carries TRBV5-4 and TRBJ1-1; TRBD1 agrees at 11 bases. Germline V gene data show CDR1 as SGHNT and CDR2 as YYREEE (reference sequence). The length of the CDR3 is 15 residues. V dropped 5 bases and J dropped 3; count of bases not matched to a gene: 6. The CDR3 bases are TGTGCCAGCAGACCCGGACAGGGGGCGGACACTGAAGCTTTCTTT. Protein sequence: CASRPGQGADTEAFF.

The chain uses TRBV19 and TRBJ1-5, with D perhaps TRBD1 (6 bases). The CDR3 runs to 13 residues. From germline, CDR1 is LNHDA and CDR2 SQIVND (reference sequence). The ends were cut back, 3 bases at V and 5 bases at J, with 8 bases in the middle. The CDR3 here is CASSITGYQPQHF. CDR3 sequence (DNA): TGTGCCAGTAGTATCACAGGGTATCAGCCCCAGCATTTT. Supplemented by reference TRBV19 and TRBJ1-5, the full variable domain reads DGGITQSPKYLFRKEGQNVTLSCEQNLNHDAMYWYRQDPGQGLRLIYYSQIVNDFQKGDIAEGYSVSREKKESFPLTVTSAQKNPTAFYLCASSITGYQPQHFGDGTRLSIL.

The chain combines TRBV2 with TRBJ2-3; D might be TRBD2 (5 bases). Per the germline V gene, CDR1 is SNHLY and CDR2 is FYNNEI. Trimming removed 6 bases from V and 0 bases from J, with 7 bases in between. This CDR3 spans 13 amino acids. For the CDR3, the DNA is TGTGCCAGCAGAGCGGACAGCACAGATACGCAGTATTTT. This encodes CASRADSTDTQYF.

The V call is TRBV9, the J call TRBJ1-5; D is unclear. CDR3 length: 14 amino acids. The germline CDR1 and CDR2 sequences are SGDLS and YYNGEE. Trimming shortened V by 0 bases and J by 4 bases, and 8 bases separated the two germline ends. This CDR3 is CASSVGAGNQPQHF. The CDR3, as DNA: TGTGCCAGCAGCGTAGGGGCGGGAAATCAGCCCCAGCATTTT. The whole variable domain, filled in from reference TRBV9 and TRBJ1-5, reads DSGVTQTPKHLITATGQRVTLRCSPRSGDLSVYWYQQSLDQGLQFLIQYYNGEERAKGNILERFSAQQFPDLHSELNLSSLELGDSALYFCASSVGAGNQPQHFGDGTRLSIL.

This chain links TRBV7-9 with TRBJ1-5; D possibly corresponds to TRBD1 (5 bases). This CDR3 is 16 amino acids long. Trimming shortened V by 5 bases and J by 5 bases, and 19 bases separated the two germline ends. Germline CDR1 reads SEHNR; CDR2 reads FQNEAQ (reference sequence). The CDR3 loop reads CASSPTGGGLDQPQHF. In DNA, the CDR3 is TGTGCCAGCAGCCCCACCGGCGGGGGTTTAGATCAGCCCCAGCATTTT.

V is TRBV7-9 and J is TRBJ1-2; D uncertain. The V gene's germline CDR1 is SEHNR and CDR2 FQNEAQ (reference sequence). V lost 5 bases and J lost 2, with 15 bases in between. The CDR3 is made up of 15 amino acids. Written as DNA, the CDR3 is TGTGCCAGCAGCGAAACAGTTTACGAGAACTATGGCTACACCTTC. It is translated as CASSETVYENYGYTF.

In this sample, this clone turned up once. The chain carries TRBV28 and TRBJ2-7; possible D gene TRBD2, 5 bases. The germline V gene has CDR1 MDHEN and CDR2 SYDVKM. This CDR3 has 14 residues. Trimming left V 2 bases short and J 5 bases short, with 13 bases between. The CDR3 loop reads CASSLPGIRDEQYF. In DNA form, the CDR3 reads TGTGCCAGCAGTTTACCCGGGATTCGCGACGAGCAGTACTTC.

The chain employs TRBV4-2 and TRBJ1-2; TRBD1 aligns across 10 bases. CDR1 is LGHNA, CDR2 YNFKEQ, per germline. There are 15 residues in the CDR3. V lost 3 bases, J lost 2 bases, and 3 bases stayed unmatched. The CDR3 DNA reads TGTGCCAGCAGCCAGACAGGGGGCGCGAACTATGGCTACACCTTC. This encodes CASSQTGGANYGYTF.

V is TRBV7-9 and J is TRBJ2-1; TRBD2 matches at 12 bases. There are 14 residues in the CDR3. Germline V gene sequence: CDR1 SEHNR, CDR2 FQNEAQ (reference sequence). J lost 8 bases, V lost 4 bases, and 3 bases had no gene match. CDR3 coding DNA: TGTGCCAGCAGCTCTAGCGGGGGGGCCTATGAGCAGTTCTTC. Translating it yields CASSSSGGAYEQFF.

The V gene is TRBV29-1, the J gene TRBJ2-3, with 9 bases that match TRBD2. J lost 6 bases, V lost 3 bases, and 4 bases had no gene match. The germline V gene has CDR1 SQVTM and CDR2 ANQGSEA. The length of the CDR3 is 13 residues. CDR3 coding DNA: TGCAGCGTTGATAGCGGGAGTATCGATACGCAGTATTTT. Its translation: CSVDSGSIDTQYF.

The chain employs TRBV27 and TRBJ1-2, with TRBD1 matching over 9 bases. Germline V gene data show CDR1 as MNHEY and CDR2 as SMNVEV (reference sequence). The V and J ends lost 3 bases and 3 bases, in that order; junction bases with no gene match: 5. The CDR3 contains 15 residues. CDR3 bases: TGTGCCAGCAGTTTTTCCGGGACAGGGCACTATGGCTACACCTTC. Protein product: CASSFSGTGHYGYTF.

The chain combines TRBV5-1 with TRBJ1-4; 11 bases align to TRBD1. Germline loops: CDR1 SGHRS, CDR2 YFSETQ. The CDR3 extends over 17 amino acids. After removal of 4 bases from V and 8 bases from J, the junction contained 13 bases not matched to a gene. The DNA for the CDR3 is TGCGCCAGCAGCCCGGACAGGGGGCTCAACGAAGGGGAAAAACTGTTTTTT. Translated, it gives CASSPDRGLNEGEKLFF.

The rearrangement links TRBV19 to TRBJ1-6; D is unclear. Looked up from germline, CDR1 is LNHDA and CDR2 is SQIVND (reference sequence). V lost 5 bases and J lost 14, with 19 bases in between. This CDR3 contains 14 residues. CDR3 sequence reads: CASSYVYPDGTLHF. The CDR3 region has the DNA TGTGCCAGTAGTTATGTCTATCCGGACGGGACCCTCCACTTT.

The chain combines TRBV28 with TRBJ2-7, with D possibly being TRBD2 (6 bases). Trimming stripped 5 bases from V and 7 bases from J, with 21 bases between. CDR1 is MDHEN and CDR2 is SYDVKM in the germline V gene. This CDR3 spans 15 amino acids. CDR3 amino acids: CASSVPGVSRSEQYF. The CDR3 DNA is TGTGCCAGCAGTGTCCCGGGGGTTAGCAGGTCAGAGCAGTACTTC.

The CDR3 DNA follows: TGTGCCAGCAGTTTATTCGCACAGGTGGGCAATCAGCCCCAGCATTTT. This codes for CASSLFAQVGNQPQHF. This sequence joins TRBV27 and TRBJ1-5; D is perhaps TRBD1 (5 bases). Trimming pared 1 base from V and 2 bases from J, leaving 12 bases between. The CDR3 length is 16 residues. Germline CDR1 MNHEY, CDR2 SMNVEV (reference sequence).

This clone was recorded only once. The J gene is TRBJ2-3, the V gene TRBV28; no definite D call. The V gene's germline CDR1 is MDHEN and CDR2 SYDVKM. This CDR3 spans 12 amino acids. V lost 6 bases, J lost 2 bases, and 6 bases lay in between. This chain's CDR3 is CASSRLTDTQYF. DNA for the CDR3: TGTGCCAGCAGCCGTCTCACAGATACGCAGTATTTT.